This T cell receptor (beta chain) stems from a study of T cell responses to AZD1222 COVID-19 vaccine. General study points: Nearly half of spike-specific TCRs reportedly target unmutated variant regions.

This table comes from immunoSEQ multiplex PCR, and its TCRdb copy is limited to in-frame clones, with some not included. The table lists about 190,000 clones, approximately 91% of them singletons. This CDR3 is built from 14 residues. V gave up 10 bases and J gave up 2 bases, with 18 bases separating them. CDR1 and CDR2 (germline): LNHDA, SQIVND (reference sequence). As for this clone: Its matching antigen is unknown.

This rearrangement joins TRBV19 to TRBJ2-7, with D perhaps TRBD1 (6 bases). The receptor was derived from an adult in good health. Here the sequenced sample was peripheral blood, taken on day 0 of AZD1222 vaccination. The CDR3 here is CATRPGVQAYEQYF. CDR3 bases: TGTGCCACCCGACCAGGGGTCCAAGCCTACGAGCAGTACTTC.